This T cell receptor beta chain derives from a study of CD8 T cells in ankylosing spondylitis. General study points: Existing reports had already noted some motif variants in reactive arthritis synovial fluid and blood. Enrichment of disease-linked clones was reportedly significant in matched ankylosing spondylitis synovial fluid.

V was shortened by 3 bases and J by 3 bases, with 13 bases between the two germline ends. The CDR3 sequence is 14 residues long. The germline CDR1 and CDR2 sequences are DFQATT and SNEGSKA (reference sequence). It was by quantitative 5'-RACE with molecular barcodes that TCR beta libraries were made. TCRdb re-called the 5' RACE reads with MiXCR, one entry per CDR3 protein. The sample gives 200,000 to 250,000 distinct CDR3 sequences, around 24% of which show up once; under 8% is in the top ten. About this clonotype: Its antigen is not known.

The TCR sequence derives from a male donor with ankylosing spondylitis or in good health (not recorded which). The sample was blood, either unsorted or a sorted T cell fraction (not recorded which). V and J are TRBV20-1 and TRBJ2-3; D gene unclear. The CDR3 region is CSASVPSRTDTQYF. CDR3 sequence (DNA): TGCAGTGCTAGTGTCCCTAGTCGGACAGATACGCAGTATTTT.